This T cell receptor (beta chain) was sequenced during a study of human T cells and chemical hapten exposure. Time point meaning: patch test 1, 2 weeks after DPC sensitization. Described treatment: therapeutic diphenylcyclopropenone sensitization with weekly scalp DPC. Donation of samples came from alopecia patients who were 18 to 70 years old and suitable for DPC. Blood, whole and unfractionated, served as the source for total RNA extraction. Individual cDNA molecules each carried unique molecular identifiers attached by the library. Each CDR3 protein gets one entry after TCRdb re-called the RACE reads with MiXCR. The sample yields 150,000 to 200,000 distinct CDR3 sequences, more than 14% seen once. The sample holds many counts of this clonotype. Deletions cut 1 base from V and 6 bases from J, with 7 bases between. The CDR3 loop spans 13 amino acids. Germline V gene sequence: CDR1 SGHTA, CDR2 FQGNSA.

The V gene is TRBV7-2, the J gene TRBJ1-5; D is undetermined. The input for sequencing was whole blood, taken in connection with sensitization to the hapten diphenylcyclopropenone (DPC). The TCR sequence derives from a woman aged 25 to 39 with alopecia areata. Some clones in this sample may be carry-over from other donors' samples. CDR3 sequence (DNA): TGTGCCAGCAGCTTAGATTATTCTCAGCCCCAGCATTTT. Translation: CASSLDYSQPQHF.